Listed below are T cell receptor beta chains from one sample, sequenced in a study of PD-L1 blockade in urothelial cancer. The data were produced by immunoSEQ multiplex PCR, yet TCRdb's version contains in-frame clones alone and is incomplete. The sample holds 75,000 to 95,000 clones, approximately 89% seen once. The sample here was PBMCs, taken around atezolizumab (anti-PD-L1) treatment. These receptors all stem from a woman aged 80 or older with urothelial cancer. The CDR3 runs from the conserved cysteine through the conserved F or W. The D gene is left open where the match is weak. The size of a clone is reported for some rows only, either as once, few or many, or as a class for expanded clones.

v_gene	abundance	d_gene	j_gene	CDR3aa	CDR3nt
TRBV19	NA	TRBD1	TRBJ2-5	CASTDRVQTQYF	TGTGCCAGTACAGACAGGGTGCAGACCCAGTACTTC
TRBV25-1	NA	TRBD2	TRBJ2-7	CASSEFGRAEEQYF	TGTGCCAGCAGTGAATTTGGGAGGGCCGAGGAGCAGTACTTC
TRBV7-9	NA	NA	TRBJ2-7	CASSPGGASYEQYF	TGTGCCAGCAGCCCCGGAGGCGCTTCCTACGAGCAGTACTTC
TRBV7-3	few	NA	TRBJ2-3	CASSLNGGSADTQYF	TGTGCCAGCAGCTTAAATGGCGGGTCCGCAGATACGCAGTATTTT
TRBV30	NA	TRBD1	TRBJ1-1	CAFVPGTGEAFF	TGTGCCTTCGTCCCCGGGACAGGTGAAGCTTTCTTT
TRBV25-1	NA	NA	TRBJ2-2	CASSEYVATGELFF	TGTGCCAGCAGTGAATACGTAGCGACCGGGGAGCTGTTTTTT
TRBV28	NA	NA	TRBJ1-2	CASSSAAGNYGYTF	TGTGCCAGCAGTTCGGCGGCCGGTAACTATGGCTACACCTTC
TRBV27	NA	NA	TRBJ2-1	CASSGTLEQFF	TGTGCCAGCTCCGGGACACTTGAGCAGTTCTTC
TRBV6-4	NA	TRBD2	TRBJ2-3	CASRQGLATDTQYF	TGTGCCAGCAGACAGGGACTAGCGACAGATACGCAGTATTTT
TRBV19	NA	TRBD1	TRBJ2-6	CASSRGQGSGANVLTF	TGTGCCAGTAGTAGGGGACAGGGGTCCGGGGCCAACGTCCTGACTTTC
TRBV5-1	NA	TRBD1	TRBJ1-1	CASSFGTGVLNTEAFF	TGCGCCAGCAGCTTCGGGACAGGTGTATTGAACACTGAAGCTTTCTTT
TRBV7-9	NA	NA	TRBJ1-3	CASSLAGETGNTIYF	TGTGCCAGCAGCTTAGCAGGAGAGACTGGAAACACCATATATTTT
TRBV30	NA	NA	TRBJ1-1	CAWLTANTEAFF	TGTGCCTGGTTAACAGCGAACACTGAAGCTTTCTTT
TRBV28	NA	TRBD2	TRBJ2-1	CASRLAGPLRSYNEQFF	TGTGCCAGCAGACTAGCGGGGCCGTTACGCTCCTACAATGAGCAGTTCTTC
TRBV6-1	NA	NA	TRBJ1-3	CASSEQAGYSGNTIYF	TGTGCCAGCAGTGAACAAGCAGGCTACTCTGGAAACACCATATATTTT
TRBV7-2	NA	TRBD1	TRBJ1-1	CASSSMTGVYTEAFF	TGTGCCAGCAGCTCAATGACAGGGGTATACACTGAAGCTTTCTTT
TRBV9	NA	TRBD2	TRBJ2-7	CASSVGEGSREQYF	TGTGCCAGCAGCGTAGGGGAGGGGAGTCGGGAGCAGTACTTC
TRBV11-2	NA	NA	TRBJ1-2	CASSSAGTLYGYTF	TGTGCCAGCAGCTCCGCCGGGACTCTCTATGGCTACACCTTC
TRBV18	NA	TRBD1	TRBJ1-1	CASSPGAQGASDTEAFF	TGTGCCAGCTCACCCGGGGCTCAGGGGGCGAGTGACACTGAAGCTTTCTTT
TRBV27	NA	NA	TRBJ2-7	CASSGDRLSYEQYF	TGTGCCAGCAGTGGAGACAGGTTGTCCTACGAGCAGTACTTC
TRBV2	NA	NA	TRBJ2-1	CASSEGQVNEQFF	TGTGCCAGCAGTGAGGGCCAGGTCAATGAGCAGTTCTTC
TRBV25-1	NA	NA	TRBJ2-2	CASSGSVPGELFF	TGTGCCAGCAGTGGTTCCGTCCCCGGGGAGCTGTTTTTT
TRBV11-2	NA	TRBD1	TRBJ1-3	CASSLDRGSGNTIYF	TGTGCCAGCAGCTTAGACAGGGGGTCTGGAAACACCATATATTTT
TRBV2	NA	NA	TRBJ2-7	CASSNLGQGYEQYF	TGTGCCAGCAGTAACTTGGGTCAGGGCTACGAGCAGTACTTC
TRBV28	few	TRBD1	TRBJ1-5	CASRTGTGREYGQPQHF	TGTGCCAGCAGAACCGGGACAGGGAGGGAGTATGGTCAGCCCCAGCATTTT
TRBV7-2	NA	NA	TRBJ1-5	CASTPGGNQPQHF	TGTGCCAGCACCCCCGGGGGCAATCAGCCCCAGCATTTT
TRBV7-2	NA	NA	TRBJ1-4	CASSLGPEKLFF	TGTGCCAGCAGCTTAGGGCCTGAAAAACTGTTTTTT
TRBV6-5	NA	NA	TRBJ2-3	CASSNSGQSRTSTQYF	TGTGCCAGCAGTAACTCCGGACAGAGCCGAACCAGTACGCAGTATTTT
TRBV5-4	few	TRBD1	TRBJ1-2	CASSQQQGAGGYTF	TGTGCCAGCAGCCAACAACAGGGGGCGGGTGGCTACACCTTC
TRBV18	NA	NA	TRBJ1-3	CASSRQGTDAGNTIYF	TGTGCCAGCTCCCGTCAGGGTACTGATGCTGGAAACACCATATATTTT
TRBV10-3	NA	TRBD1	TRBJ1-4	CAISEGGTNEKLFF	TGTGCCATCAGTGAAGGGGGCACTAATGAAAAACTGTTTTTT
TRBV7-8	NA	TRBD2	TRBJ2-3	CASSPYSGRAADTQYF	TGTGCCAGCAGTCCATATAGCGGGAGGGCCGCAGATACGCAGTATTTT
TRBV30	NA	NA	TRBJ1-1	CAWSAGGGEAFF	TGTGCCTGGAGTGCGGGCGGGGGGGAAGCTTTCTTT
TRBV5-1	NA	TRBD2	TRBJ2-1	CASSRTSGYNEQFF	TGCGCCAGCAGCAGGACTAGCGGATACAATGAGCAGTTCTTC
TRBV5-1	NA	TRBD2	TRBJ2-1	CASSSFPGRGEQFF	TGCGCCAGCAGCTCGTTCCCAGGGAGGGGTGAGCAGTTCTTC
TRBV5-4	NA	TRBD2	TRBJ2-1	CASSPKASGRAREQFF	TGTGCCAGCAGCCCGAAAGCTAGCGGGAGGGCACGTGAGCAGTTCTTC
TRBV6-1	NA	TRBD1	TRBJ1-1	CASNNRGGRTEAFF	TGTGCCAGCAACAACAGGGGAGGACGCACTGAAGCTTTCTTT
TRBV30	NA	NA	TRBJ2-1	CAWSTGQRGGNEQFF	TGTGCCTGGAGTACTGGACAGAGGGGTGGCAATGAGCAGTTCTTC
TRBV25-1	NA	TRBD1	TRBJ2-7	CASSGGTGRLLEQYF	TGTGCCAGCAGTGGGGGGACAGGGAGGCTCCTCGAGCAGTACTTC
TRBV5-1	NA	NA	TRBJ1-1	CASSLYSGTGAEAFF	TGCGCCAGCAGCTTGTATTCGGGGACTGGCGCTGAAGCTTTCTTT
TRBV6-5	NA	NA	TRBJ1-1	CASSYSTPRAEAFF	TGTGCCAGCAGTTACAGCACGCCCCGGGCTGAAGCTTTCTTT
TRBV6-1	NA	NA	TRBJ1-4	CAVSATNEKLFF	TGTGCCGTCAGCGCAACTAATGAAAAACTGTTTTTT
TRBV14	NA	NA	TRBJ2-6	CASSPTGANVLTF	TGTGCCAGCAGCCCTACGGGGGCCAACGTCCTGACTTTC
TRBV10-3	NA	NA	TRBJ2-1	CAISESRAEPGNEQFF	TGTGCCATCAGTGAGTCGCGCGCGGAGCCGGGTAATGAGCAGTTCTTC
TRBV19	NA	NA	TRBJ1-2	CASSIGDYRDGYTF	TGTGCCAGTAGTATAGGGGACTACAGGGATGGCTACACCTTC
TRBV9	NA	NA	TRBJ2-1	CASSVGLARTAPEQFF	TGTGCCAGCAGCGTCGGACTGGCCCGAACCGCCCCGGAGCAGTTCTTC
TRBV7-9	NA	NA	TRBJ2-7	CASSLVRQYEQYF	TGTGCCAGCAGCTTAGTGCGGCAATACGAGCAGTACTTC
TRBV9	NA	NA	TRBJ1-1	CASSVVQVGYTEAFF	TGTGCCAGCAGCGTAGTGCAGGTTGGCTACACTGAAGCTTTCTTT
TRBV5-4	NA	TRBD1	TRBJ1-2	CASSTTGNYGYTF	TGTGCCAGCAGCACGACAGGGAACTATGGCTACACCTTC
TRBV6-5	NA	NA	TRBJ2-5	CASRAGGGETQYF	TGTGCCAGCAGGGCCGGTGGGGGGGAGACCCAGTACTTC
TRBV27	NA	NA	TRBJ1-5	CASSFLYSNQPQHF	TGTGCCAGCAGTTTCCTCTATAGCAATCAGCCCCAGCATTTT
TRBV6-1	NA	TRBD2	TRBJ2-3	CASSGRLAGGLSDTQYF	TGTGCCAGCAGTGGCAGACTAGCGGGAGGGCTTTCAGATACGCAGTATTTT
TRBV7-9	NA	NA	TRBJ2-7	CASSEGLGFSYEQYF	TGTGCCTCGTCTGAGGGCTTGGGTTTCTCCTACGAGCAGTACTTC
TRBV5-4	few	TRBD2	TRBJ2-1	CASSLALAGGEEQFF	TGTGCCAGCAGCTTGGCCTTAGCGGGAGGGGAAGAGCAGTTCTTC
TRBV6-5	NA	TRBD1	TRBJ1-2	CASSYSTGGYGYTF	TGTGCCAGCAGTTACTCGACAGGGGGTTATGGCTACACCTTC
TRBV9	NA	NA	TRBJ2-2	CASSSLTRGTGELFF	TGTGCCAGCAGCTCCCTAACCCGAGGCACCGGGGAGCTGTTTTTT
TRBV28	NA	TRBD2	TRBJ2-7	CASSLWDGSGAYEQYF	TGTGCCAGCAGTTTATGGGACGGGAGCGGGGCCTACGAGCAGTACTTC
TRBV30	NA	TRBD1	TRBJ2-7	CAWNRQGSNNYEQYF	TGTGCCTGGAACCGACAGGGGTCCAATAACTACGAGCAGTACTTC
TRBV18	NA	TRBD1	TRBJ2-7	CASSPRQGDLGEQYF	TGTGCCAGCTCACCCCGACAGGGGGATTTGGGGGAGCAGTACTTC
TRBV6-1	NA	NA	TRBJ2-1	CASWGGGNEQFF	TGTGCCTCCTGGGGCGGAGGGAATGAGCAGTTCTTC